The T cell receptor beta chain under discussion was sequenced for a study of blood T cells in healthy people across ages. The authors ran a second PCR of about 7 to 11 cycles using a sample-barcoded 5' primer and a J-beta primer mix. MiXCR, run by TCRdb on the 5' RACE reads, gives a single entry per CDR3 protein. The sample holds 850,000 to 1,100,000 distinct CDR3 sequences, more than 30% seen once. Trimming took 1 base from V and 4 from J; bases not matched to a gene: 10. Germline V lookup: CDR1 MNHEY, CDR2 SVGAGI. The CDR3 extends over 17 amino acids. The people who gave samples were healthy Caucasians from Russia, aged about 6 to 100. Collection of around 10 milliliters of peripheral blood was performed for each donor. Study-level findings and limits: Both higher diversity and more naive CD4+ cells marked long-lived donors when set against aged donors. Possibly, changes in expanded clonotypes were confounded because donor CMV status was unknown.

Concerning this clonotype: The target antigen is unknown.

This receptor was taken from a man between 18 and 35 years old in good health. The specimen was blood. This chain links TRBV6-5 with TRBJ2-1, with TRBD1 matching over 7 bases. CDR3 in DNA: TGTGCCAGCAGTTACTGGCCCCAGGGGGAAAATTACAATGAGCAGTTCTTC. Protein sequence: CASSYWPQGENYNEQFF.